These 15 T cell receptor beta chains came from one sample sequenced in a study of cytomegalovirus exposure and HLA in healthy donors (TCRdb year 2017). Receptors were amplified or captured by the immunoSEQ multiplex PCR assay. The multiplex PCR relied on a mix of 60 forward primers for TCR Vbeta segments and 13 reverse primers for TCR Jbeta segments. Here the immuneACCESS table is served through TCRdb, limited to in-frame sequences with V and J called. Missing clones are a known gap in these copies; in checked studies unresolved V genes cover under half, and the rest lacks a known reason. The table for this sample lists about 150,000 clones; over 60% of them were counted only once. The top ten constitute under 4.5% of the sample. The sequenced sample was PBMCs. The receptors were gathered from a woman aged 40-49 years in good health and CMV-seronegative.

The chain employs TRBV7-6 and TRBJ2-5; 11 bases fit TRBD2. The germline V gene encodes CDR1 SGHVS and CDR2 FNYEAQ. The V and J ends lost 3 bases and 4 bases, in that order; junction bases with no gene match: 4. This CDR3 is built from 15 residues. The CDR3 region has the DNA TGTGCCAGCAGCTTCGTAGCGGGAGGGGGAGAGACCCAGTACTTC. Encoded protein: CASSFVAGGGETQYF.

The chain couples TRBV2 to TRBJ2-1; 16 positions match TRBD2. J was trimmed by 2 bases and V by 6 bases; bases with no gene match: 7. Germline V gene lookup returns CDR1 SNHLY and CDR2 FYNNEI. The CDR3 is 18 amino acids. The CDR3 protein is CASSPGTSGRGPYNEQFF. The CDR3 DNA reads as TGTGCCAGCAGCCCCGGGACTAGCGGGAGGGGGCCCTACAATGAGCAGTTCTTC.

This clone showed up just a few times. The chain couples TRBV29-1 to TRBJ1-2; a weak D match, TRBD1 (5 bases). Trimming removed 0 bases at V and 0 bases at J, with 8 bases between. CDR1 is SQVTM and CDR2 is ANQGSEA in the germline V gene. CDR3 length: 14 amino acids. CDR3: CSVEELGANYGYTF. CDR3 nucleotide sequence: TGCAGCGTTGAAGAATTAGGGGCTAACTATGGCTACACCTTC. The entire variable domain, with the rest obtained from reference TRBV29-1 and TRBJ1-2, is as follows: SAVISQKPSRDICQRGTSLTIQCQVDSQVTMMFWYRQQPGQSLTLIATANQGSEATYESGFVIDKFPISRPNLTFSTLTVSNMSPEDSSIYLCSVEELGANYGYTFGSGTRLTVV.

The V gene is TRBV9, the J gene TRBJ1-5; no reliable D call. V lost 0 bases and J lost 1, with 5 bases in between. Germline-derived CDR1 and CDR2 are SGDLS and YYNGEE. CDR3 length: 14 residues. CDR3 in amino acids: CASSVGPSNQPQHF. The CDR3 DNA reads as TGTGCCAGCAGCGTAGGGCCCAGCAATCAGCCCCAGCATTTT.

The genes are TRBV5-4 and TRBJ2-7; 7 bases fit TRBD1. This CDR3 comprises 15 residues. Germline values: CDR1 SGHNT, CDR2 YYREEE (reference sequence). V was pared by 0 bases and J by 0 bases, with 3 bases of the junction left unmatched. The CDR3 DNA reads as TGTGCCAGCAGCTTGGGGGGGACAGTCTCCTACGAGCAGTACTTC. Residues: CASSLGGTVSYEQYF.

J is TRBJ2-3 and V is TRBV10-2, with a weak D call TRBD2 (6 bases). The length of the CDR3 is 16 residues. Germline CDR1 is WSHSY and CDR2 is SAAADI. V gave up 2 bases and J gave up 1 base, with 13 bases separating them. The CDR3 region is CASSEPPLAGTDTQYF. The DNA for the CDR3 is TGCGCCAGCAGTGAGCCGCCCTTAGCGGGCACAGATACGCAGTATTTT.

The chain combines TRBV7-9 with TRBJ1-4; TRBD1 agrees at 7 bases. V trimming: 5 bases; J trimming: 7 bases; junction bases outside the gene matches: 7. CDR3 size: 14 residues. CDR1 is SEHNR, CDR2 FQNEAQ, per germline (reference sequence). This chain's CDR3 is CASSPTGLGEKLFF. CDR3 DNA: TGTGCCAGCAGCCCGACAGGGTTGGGTGAAAAACTGTTTTTT.

This clone was recorded once. The chain has TRBV6-1 and TRBJ1-1; 11 bases agree with TRBD1. The junction had 2 bases not matched to a gene; V was cut back by 1 base and J by 4 bases. From germline, CDR1 is MNHNS and CDR2 SASEGT. The CDR3 consists of 15 residues. This CDR3 is CASSEGGQGVTEAFF. The CDR3 DNA sequence: TGTGCCAGCAGTGAAGGGGGACAGGGGGTCACTGAAGCTTTCTTT.

The rearrangement links TRBV29-1 to TRBJ1-5, with D perhaps TRBD1 (5 bases). Germline values: CDR1 SQVTM, CDR2 ANQGSEA. Trimming shortened V by 7 bases and J by 7 bases, and 17 bases separated the two germline ends. The CDR3 has 13 amino acids. Here the CDR3 reads CSAEGGVGQPQHF. CDR3 sequence (DNA): TGCAGCGCAGAGGGAGGGGTCGGCCAGCCCCAGCATTTT.

The rearrangement joins TRBV10-3 to TRBJ1-2; 8 bases fit TRBD1. CDR1 and CDR2 (germline): ENHRY, SYGVKD. J was trimmed by 1 base and V by 6 bases; bases with no gene match: 7. This CDR3 has 15 amino acids. The CDR3 region has the DNA TGTGCCATCAGATCCGGGACAGGTGTTAACTATGGCTACACCTTC. Amino acid sequence: CAIRSGTGVNYGYTF.

The chain is built from TRBV28 and TRBJ1-3; 11 nucleotides match TRBD1. CDR3 length: 16 residues. Germline CDR1 reads MDHEN; CDR2 reads SYDVKM. V lost 3 bases and J lost 6; bases outside the gene matches: 7. In DNA, the CDR3 is TGTGCCAGCAGTTTTCCGGGACAGGGGGAGGTAAACACCATATATTTT. Translated: CASSFPGQGEVNTIYF.

The genes are TRBV5-1 and TRBJ2-3; TRBD1 agrees at 7 bases. V dropped 4 bases and J dropped 3; count of bases not matched to a gene: 14. Germline loops: CDR1 SGHRS, CDR2 YFSETQ. CDR3 length: 17 residues. CDR3 residues: CASSRFTGERWTDTQYF. The CDR3 nucleotides are TGCGCCAGCAGCCGATTTACAGGGGAACGATGGACAGATACGCAGTATTTT.

The gene calls are TRBV11-2 and TRBJ2-7; maybe TRBD1 (6 bases). Germline V CDR1 and CDR2: SGHAT, FQNNGV. Trimming removed 5 bases at V and 4 bases at J, with 24 bases between. The CDR3 extends over 17 amino acids. CDR3 sequence reads: CASSLRDNSSPLYEQYF. The CDR3 DNA reads TGTGCCAGCAGCCTCCGGGACAACTCTTCCCCGTTATACGAGCAGTACTTC.

This chain connects TRBV10-3 to TRBJ1-5, with 9 bases that match TRBD1. CDR3 length: 18 amino acids. Germline V gives CDR1 ENHRY, CDR2 SYGVKD. Germline trimming cut 0 bases from V and 0 bases from J; bases unmatched to any gene: 6. Written as DNA, the CDR3 is TGTGCCATCAGTGAGTCGGACAGGGGCCAATATAGCAATCAGCCCCAGCATTTT. This encodes CAISESDRGQYSNQPQHF.

The rearrangement uses TRBV5-1 and TRBJ2-2, with 7 nucleotides matching TRBD1. The CDR3 spans 13 residues. The V and J ends lost 3 bases and 7 bases, in that order; junction bases with no gene match: 3. CDR1 and CDR2 (germline): SGHRS, YFSETQ. CDR3 nucleotides: TGCGCCAGCAGCTCACAGGGGTTCGGGGAGCTGTTTTTT. Its translation is CASSSQGFGELFF.